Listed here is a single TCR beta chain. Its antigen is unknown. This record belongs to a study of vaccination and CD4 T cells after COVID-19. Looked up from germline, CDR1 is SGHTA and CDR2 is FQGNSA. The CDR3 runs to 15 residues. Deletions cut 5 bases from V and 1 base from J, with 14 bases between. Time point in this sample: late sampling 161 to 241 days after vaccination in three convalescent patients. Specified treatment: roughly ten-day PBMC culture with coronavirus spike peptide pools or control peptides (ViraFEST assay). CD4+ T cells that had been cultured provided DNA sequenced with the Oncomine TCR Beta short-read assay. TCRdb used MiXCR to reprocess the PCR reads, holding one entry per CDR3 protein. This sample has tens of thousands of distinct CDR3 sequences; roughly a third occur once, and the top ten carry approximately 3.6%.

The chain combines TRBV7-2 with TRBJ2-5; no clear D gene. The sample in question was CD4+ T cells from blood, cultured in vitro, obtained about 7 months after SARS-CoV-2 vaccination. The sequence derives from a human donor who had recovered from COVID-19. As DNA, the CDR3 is TGTGCCAGCAGCCCCAGTCTCAGGCTCCAAGAGACCCAGTACTTC. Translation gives CASSPSLRLQETQYF.